The 21 T cell receptor beta chains presented below share a single source sample, sequenced in a study of beta chain features in type 1 diabetes (dated by TCRdb to 2017 to 2018). Library construction relied on the immunoSEQ multiplex PCR assay. All of the isolated RNA was reverse transcribed with the High Capacity cDNA Reverse Transcription Kit, so expressed TCRB transcripts were sequenced. Here the immuneACCESS table is served through TCRdb, limited to in-frame sequences with V and J called. Missing clones are a known gap in these copies; in checked studies unresolved V genes cover under half, and the rest lacks a known reason. The sample table shows about 110,000 clones, and roughly 43% are seen once. The top ten clones comprise over 0.05% of the sample. Material: stem cell memory CD4+ T cells from blood. The sample's cell subset or site label, in plain terms: stem cell-like memory CD4+ T cells. These receptors all come from a woman under 30 in good health.

This clone was counted between two and nine times. The J gene is TRBJ2-3, the V gene TRBV7-3; TRBD2 is a possible D gene (6 bases). The CDR3 has 14 amino acids. The V end lost 5 bases, the J end lost 4 bases, and 13 bases lay between the germline ends. Germline CDR1 reads SGHTA; CDR2 reads FQGTGA. The CDR3 region is CASSPYSGSDTQYF. The CDR3 nucleotides read TGTGCCAGCAGCCCCTATAGCGGCTCAGATACGCAGTATTTT.

This clone was picked up a small number of times. The V gene is TRBV11-1, the J gene TRBJ1-1; TRBD1 aligns across 10 bases. V lost 5 bases and J lost 1; bases outside the gene matches: 16. The germline V gene has CDR1 SGHAT and CDR2 FQDESV (reference sequence). The CDR3 consists of 19 residues. The CDR3 protein is CASSRRFGTGAPGNTEAFF. In nucleotides, the CDR3 is TGTGCCAGCAGCCGGCGGTTCGGGACAGGGGCCCCTGGGAACACTGAAGCTTTCTTT.

A few counts support this clone. This chain connects TRBV2 to TRBJ2-3; 7 positions agree with TRBD1. Germline trimming cut 6 bases from V and 2 bases from J; bases unmatched to any gene: 11. CDR1 and CDR2 from the germline V gene are SNHLY and FYNNEI. The CDR3 extends over 16 amino acids. CDR3 sequence: CASSLQTGISTDTQYF. The CDR3 DNA follows: TGTGCCAGCAGCCTCCAGACAGGGATCTCCACAGATACGCAGTATTTT.

J is TRBJ2-4 and V is TRBV18; 8 nucleotides align to TRBD1. Losses at the gene ends were 4 bases for V and 6 bases for J; bases not matched to a gene: 14. The germline V gene encodes CDR1 KGHSH and CDR2 LQKENI. CDR3 length: 17 amino acids. CDR3 sequence: CASSRKTGTGPVNIQYF. The CDR3 nucleotides are TGTGCCAGCTCACGAAAAACCGGGACAGGTCCGGTAAACATTCAGTACTTC.

The genes are TRBV30 and TRBJ2-7; D gene ambiguous. CDR3 length equals 15 residues. V was clipped by 3 bases and J by 0 bases, with 15 bases between them. Germline CDR1 and CDR2: GTSNPN and SVGIG (reference sequence). The DNA of the CDR3 is TGTGCCTGGAGCATTCTACCTTTAAGCTCCTACGAGCAGTACTTC. This sequence encodes CAWSILPLSSYEQYF.

This chain links TRBV7-3 with TRBJ1-2, with D maybe TRBD1 (6 bases). The V gene lost 2 bases and the J gene lost 6 bases, with 16 bases spanning the gap. The length of the CDR3 is 15 residues. Germline CDR1 reads SGHTA; CDR2 reads FQGTGA. DNA of the CDR3: TGTGCCAGCAGCTTATATGGGGGCCAGGGTGATGGCTACACCTTC. It yields the protein CASSLYGGQGDGYTF.

This clone was picked up a small number of times. The chain uses TRBV25-1 and TRBJ1-2; D ambiguous. Trimming took off 2 bases at V and 4 bases at J, with 8 bases between the two ends. The CDR3 spans 13 residues. In germline, CDR1 is MGHDK, CDR2 SYGVNS. The CDR3 bases are TGTGCCAGCAGTGAAGCTTGGGCCTATGGCTACACCTTC. Translation: CASSEAWAYGYTF.

The CDR3 here is CAWSGGTSVMKQYF. The CDR3 bases are TGTGCCTGGAGTGGAGGGACTAGCGTGATGAAGCAGTACTTC. The V and J genes are TRBV30 and TRBJ2-5; 10 bases fit TRBD2. Trimming removed 1 base from V and 11 bases from J; junction bases left unmatched: 10. This CDR3 is 14 amino acids long. Germline V CDR1 and CDR2: GTSNPN, SVGIG (reference sequence).

This chain joins TRBV10-1 and TRBJ2-1; maybe TRBD1 (8 bases). Germline CDR1 is WNHNN and CDR2 is SYGVQD (reference sequence). V lost 8 bases, J lost 9 bases, and 17 bases lay in between. CDR3 size: 13 residues. The CDR3 reads CASASSGQGEQFF. The CDR3 nucleotides read TGCGCCAGCGCCTCTAGCGGACAGGGTGAGCAGTTCTTC.

The chain links TRBV29-1 to TRBJ2-5, with D perhaps TRBD1 (6 bases). Germline V CDR1 and CDR2: SQVTM, ANQGSEA. Trimming stripped 4 bases from V and 1 base from J, with 7 bases between. This CDR3 has 12 amino acids. CDR3 in amino acids: CSVGTAQETQYF. DNA of the CDR3: TGCAGCGTTGGGACAGCCCAAGAGACCCAGTACTTC.

The rearrangement links TRBV21-1 to TRBJ2-7; the DNA was not compared with TRBD2, the D call given in the table. TRBV21-1 is deemed a pseudogene. The CDR3 has 17 amino acids. The CDR3 bases are TGTGCCAGCAGCACTTTGCGGGAGCCTAGTGTTTTCTACGAGCAGTACTTC. Translation gives CASSTLREPSVFYEQYF.

The genes are TRBV5-6 and TRBJ2-2, with D unclear. The germline V gene encodes CDR1 SGHDT and CDR2 YYEEEE. The CDR3 covers 12 residues. V lost 0 bases, J lost 6 bases, and 3 bases lay in between. Here the CDR3 DNA reads TGTGCCAGCAGCTTGGTAGCCGGGGAGCTGTTTTTT. This encodes CASSLVAGELFF.

This chain connects TRBV28 to TRBJ2-5; 7 bases line up with TRBD1. Germline values: CDR1 MDHEN, CDR2 SYDVKM. Germline trimming cut 6 bases from V and 0 bases from J; bases unmatched to any gene: 7. CDR3 length: 15 residues. CDR3 sequence reads: CASSDRVSYQETQYF. DNA of the CDR3: TGTGCCAGCAGCGACAGGGTCTCCTACCAAGAGACCCAGTACTTC. Based on the CDR3 plus reference TRBV28 and TRBJ2-5, the full variable domain is DVKVTQSSRYLVKRTGEKVFLECVQDMDHENMFWYRQDPGLGLRLIYFSYDVKMKEKGDIPEGYSVSREKKERFSLILESASTNQTSMYLCASSDRVSYQETQYFGPGTRLLVL.

This clone was detected only a few times. The chain couples TRBV7-2 to TRBJ2-5; TRBD2 matches 10 bases. CDR1 and CDR2 (germline): SGHTA, FQGNSA. The ends lost 3 bases at V and 5 bases at J; junction bases unmatched: 0. The CDR3 has 13 residues. The CDR3 DNA is TGTGCCAGCAGCTTTAGCGGGGGGGAGACCCAGTACTTC. Translated: CASSFSGGETQYF.

This clone appeared a few times. The chain combines TRBV7-2 with TRBJ2-7; 16 bases fit TRBD2. The J segment lost 5 bases and the V segment lost 5 bases, leaving 9 bases of the junction unmatched. CDR1 is SGHTA and CDR2 is FQGNSA in the germline V gene. The CDR3 consists of 17 residues. The CDR3 region has the DNA TGTGCCAGCAGCCACCAGGGGACTAGCGGGGGGGAAAACGAGCAGTACTTC. Its translation is CASSHQGTSGGENEQYF.

V gene TRBV7-2 combines with J gene TRBJ2-5; D remains ambiguous. Germline V lookup: CDR1 SGHTA, CDR2 FQGNSA. The CDR3 spans 17 residues. Trimming stripped 1 base from V and 4 bases from J, with 19 bases between. CDR3 region: CASSLGGGGSRRETQYF. The CDR3 nucleotides are TGTGCCAGCAGCTTAGGAGGTGGCGGTTCTCGCCGAGAGACCCAGTACTTC.

The chain uses TRBV7-8 and TRBJ2-2; perhaps TRBD1 as D (5 bases). Trimming removed 4 bases at V and 6 bases at J, with 12 bases between. Germline CDR1 and CDR2: SGHVS and FQNEAQ. CDR3 length equals 14 residues. The CDR3 reads CASSSRVGAGELFF. DNA for the CDR3: TGTGCCAGCAGCTCCAGGGTAGGCGCCGGGGAGCTGTTTTTT.

The V gene is TRBV7-6, the J gene TRBJ1-2, with 7 nucleotides matching TRBD1. The CDR3 is made up of 15 amino acids. The trim removed 3 bases at V and 0 bases at J, leaving 4 bases unmatched. Germline CDR1 and CDR2: SGHVS and FNYEAQ. In nucleotides, the CDR3 is TGTGCCAGCAGCTTCGGGACAGCCTCTAACTATGGCTACACCTTC. The encoded protein is CASSFGTASNYGYTF.

There are a few counts of this clone. The chain recombines TRBV7-9 with TRBJ1-1; TRBD1 matches 8 bases. Germline trimming cut 5 bases from V and 6 bases from J; bases unmatched to any gene: 14. This CDR3 contains 16 residues. CDR1 is SEHNR, CDR2 FQNEAQ, per germline (reference sequence). CDR3 sequence: CASSPQGRDRGAEAFF. CDR3 nucleotide sequence: TGTGCCAGCAGCCCCCAGGGGCGTGACAGGGGCGCTGAAGCTTTCTTT. The full variable domain, its missing parts supplied by reference TRBV7-9 and TRBJ1-1, is DTGVSQNPRHKITKRGQNVTFRCDPISEHNRLYWYRQTLGQGPEFLTYFQNEAQLEKSRLLSDRFSAERPKGSFSTLEIQRTEQGDSAMYLCASSPQGRDRGAEAFFGQGTRLTVV.

This clone was observed a handful of times. As DNA, the CDR3 is TGCGCCAGCAGCCAGCCCCCAATAGGAGTGGGGAACGCTCGGGGAAACTACGAGCAGTACTTC. It encodes CASSQPPIGVGNARGNYEQYF. The chain combines TRBV4-3 with TRBJ2-7; D might be TRBD2 (5 bases). From germline, CDR1 is LGHNA and CDR2 YSLEER. The CDR3 length is 21 residues. Trimming took off 3 bases at V and 3 bases at J, with 33 bases between the two ends.

The chain employs TRBV18 and TRBJ2-2, with 9 bases matching TRBD1. Germline V gene sequence: CDR1 KGHSH, CDR2 LQKENI. V was clipped by 6 bases and J by 5 bases; unmatched bases: 7. The CDR3 is made up of 15 amino acids. CDR3 loop: CASSPLGTGTGELFF. In nucleotides, the CDR3 is TGTGCCAGCTCTCCGCTGGGGACAGGGACCGGGGAGCTGTTTTTT.